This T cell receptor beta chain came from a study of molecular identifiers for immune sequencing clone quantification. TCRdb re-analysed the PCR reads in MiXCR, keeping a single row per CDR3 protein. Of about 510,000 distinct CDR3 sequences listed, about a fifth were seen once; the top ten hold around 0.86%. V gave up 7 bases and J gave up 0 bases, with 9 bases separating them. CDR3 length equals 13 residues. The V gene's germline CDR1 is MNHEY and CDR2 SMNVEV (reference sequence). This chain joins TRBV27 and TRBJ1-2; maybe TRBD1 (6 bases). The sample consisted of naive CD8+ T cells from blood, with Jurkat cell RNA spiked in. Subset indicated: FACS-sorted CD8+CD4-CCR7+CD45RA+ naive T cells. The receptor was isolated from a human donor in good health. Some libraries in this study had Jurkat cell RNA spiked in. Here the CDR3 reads CASKTGTNYGYTF. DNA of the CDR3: TGTGCCAGCAAGACAGGAACTAACTATGGCTACACCTTC.